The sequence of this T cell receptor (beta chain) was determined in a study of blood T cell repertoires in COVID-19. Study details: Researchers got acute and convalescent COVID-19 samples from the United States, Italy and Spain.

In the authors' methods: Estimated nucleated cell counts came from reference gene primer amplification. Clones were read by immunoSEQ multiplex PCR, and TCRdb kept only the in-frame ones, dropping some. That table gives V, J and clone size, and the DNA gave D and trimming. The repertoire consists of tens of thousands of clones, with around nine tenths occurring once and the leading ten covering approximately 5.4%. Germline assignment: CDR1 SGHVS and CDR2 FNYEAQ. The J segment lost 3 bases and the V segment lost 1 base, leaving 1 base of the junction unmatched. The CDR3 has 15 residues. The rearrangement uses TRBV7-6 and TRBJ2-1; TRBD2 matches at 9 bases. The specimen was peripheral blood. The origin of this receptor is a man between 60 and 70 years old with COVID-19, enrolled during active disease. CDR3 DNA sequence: TGTGCCAGCAGCTTAGAGCGGGAGGACTACAATGAGCAGTTCTTC. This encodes CASSLEREDYNEQFF.